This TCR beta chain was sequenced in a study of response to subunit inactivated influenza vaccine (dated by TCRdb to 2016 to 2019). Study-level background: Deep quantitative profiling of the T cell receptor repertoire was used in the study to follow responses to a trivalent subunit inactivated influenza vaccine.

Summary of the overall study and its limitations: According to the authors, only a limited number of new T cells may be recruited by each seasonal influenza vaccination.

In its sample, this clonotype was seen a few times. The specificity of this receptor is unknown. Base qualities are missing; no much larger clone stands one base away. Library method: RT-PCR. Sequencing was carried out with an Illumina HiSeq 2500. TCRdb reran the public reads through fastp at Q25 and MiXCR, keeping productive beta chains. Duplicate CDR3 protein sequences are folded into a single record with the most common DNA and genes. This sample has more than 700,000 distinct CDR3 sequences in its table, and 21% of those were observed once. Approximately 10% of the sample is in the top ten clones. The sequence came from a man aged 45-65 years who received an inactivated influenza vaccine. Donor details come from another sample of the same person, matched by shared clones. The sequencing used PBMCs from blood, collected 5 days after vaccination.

The CDR3 protein sequence reads: CSARSSRGTYEQYF. The DNA sequence is as follows: TGCAGTGCTCGATCCTCGCGGGGGACCTACGAGCAGTACTTC. This receptor chain uses TRBV20-1 and TRBJ2-7; TRBD2 matches 7 bases in the middle. CDR1 and CDR2, looked up from the germline V gene (reference sequence), are DFQATT and SNEGSKA. The CDR3, from cysteine to phenylalanine, totals 14 residues. Solely the CDR3 DNA is kept, with 42 bases framed from the first base. V loses 5 bases at its end and J loses 2 bases; junction bases beyond the gene matches: 9.